The entry that follows covers one T cell receptor (beta chain) sequence. Its cognate antigen has yet to be identified. Per-nucleotide qualities are absent, and no much larger clonotype sits a single base away. TCRbeta CDR3 regions were amplified from genomic DNA by means of the immunoSEQ Assay, a bias-controlled multiplex PCR. The study's own analysis went as follows. Nucleated cell counts per sample were estimated from amplification of reference gene primers within the assay. To quantify the absolute abundance of each unique TCRbeta CDR3 rearrangement, sequence reads were collapsed and filtered. For each sample, productive Simpson clonality was calculated as the square root of Simpson's diversity index across productive rearrangements. The clones in this table, taken by TCRdb from immuneACCESS, are in-frame only. Not every clone is retained; where verified, under half of the shortfall comes from an unresolved V gene, and the cause of the rest is unknown. V and J calls and clone size come straight from that table; D and trimming were deduced from the DNA. In all, the sample holds some 250,000 clones, and over 65% of those were seen once. The leading ten clones occupy around 3.4% of the sample.

The data were taken from a study of blood T cell repertoires in COVID-19 (dated by TCRdb to about 2020). For context, the study as a whole: Samples from collaborators originated in the United States, Italy and Spain and spanned both the acute and convalescent phases of COVID-19. The prospective study material was composed of cDNA or gDNA derived from T cells, B-cell-depleted T cells, or PBMCs. Subjects who had been exposed to COVID-19, were actively infected with it, or had recovered from it provided the deeply sampled blood TCRbeta repertoires that made up the dataset. The repertoires were made available in a free public database intended to serve as a resource for research on the immune response to SARS-CoV-2. The samples were drawn from the first 160 participants of the ongoing ImmuneRACE study and from 1,254 subjects provided by 6 global collaborators. Sample metadata almost always included a de-identified subject ID, COVID-19 status, age in years and sex. Where HLA class I and class II types were available, the types were taken from metadata supplied by the sample provider, not from assay-based typing. What the authors observed across the whole study: How much clinical and demographic metadata was included differed by source and by participant, and the metadata was provided uncurated.

Each collaborating institution followed its own protocols to collect whole blood in K2EDTA tubes. For TCRbeta analysis, collaborators shipped samples in one of three forms: frozen whole blood, isolated PBMCs, or DNA extracted from either of those sample types. The sequence came from a woman older than 75 with acute or convalescent COVID-19. Sequencing was done on a sample of peripheral blood.

The DNA sequence reads TGCGCCAGCAGCAAAACCGGGACAAAAAGCTCCTACGAGCAGTACTTC. Its translation is CASSKTGTKSSYEQYF. Rearrangement joined TRBV5-1 to TRBJ2-7, and possibly TRBD1, on 6 matching bases. CDR3 length: 16 amino acids, cysteine to phenylalanine. Of the read, only the CDR3 DNA is kept; its 48 bases are in frame from base 1. CDR1 is given as SGHRS and CDR2 as YFSETQ, both from the germline V gene. Trimming removed 4 bases from V and 0 bases from J, leaving 17 bases between the germline ends.